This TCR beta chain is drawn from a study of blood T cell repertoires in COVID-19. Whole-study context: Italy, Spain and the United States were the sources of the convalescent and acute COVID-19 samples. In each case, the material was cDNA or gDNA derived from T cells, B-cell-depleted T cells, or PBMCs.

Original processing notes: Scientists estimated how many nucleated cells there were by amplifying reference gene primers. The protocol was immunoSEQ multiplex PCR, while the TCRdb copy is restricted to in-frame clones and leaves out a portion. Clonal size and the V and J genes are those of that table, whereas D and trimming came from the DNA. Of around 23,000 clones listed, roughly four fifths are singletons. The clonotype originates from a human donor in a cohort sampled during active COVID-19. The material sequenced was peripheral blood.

CDR3 bases: TGTGCCAGCAGCTTAGATGGGAGGGGGAGAGGGAACACTGAAGCTTTCTTT. Translation: CASSLDGRGRGNTEAFF. This chain links TRBV11-2 with TRBJ1-1; TRBD1 is a possible D gene (6 bases). The germline gives CDR1 SGHAT, CDR2 FQNNGV. This CDR3 spans 17 amino acids. Between the trimmed V and J ends, which lost 0 bases and 1 base, there was a span of 15 bases.